This T cell receptor beta chain came from a study of CD8 T cells in ankylosing spondylitis. The authors made TCR beta libraries by quantitative 5'-RACE with molecular barcodes. TCRdb reprocessed the 5' RACE reads with MiXCR, giving one entry per CDR3 protein. The sample carries fewer than 500,000 distinct CDR3 sequences, approximately 20% recorded once. Remarks on this clonotype: Antigen: not known.

Germline CDR1 is MNHNS and CDR2 is SASEGT. This CDR3 contains 14 residues. Trimming took 8 bases from V and 9 from J, leaving 20 bases between them. Overall study findings and caveats: A TCR beta motif of 7 to 9 highly homologous variants seemed to mark ankylosing spondylitis blood. A number of the motif variants had already been described in reactive arthritis synovial fluid and blood.

The source of this sequence is a male donor with ankylosing spondylitis. The chain has TRBV6-1 and TRBJ2-4; D is uncertain. Sequencing was performed on blood, either unsorted or a sorted T cell fraction (not recorded which). CDR3 coding DNA: TGTGCCAGCGGACCCATAGAGATCTCGGGCATTCAGTACTTC. Translating gives CASGPIEISGIQYF.